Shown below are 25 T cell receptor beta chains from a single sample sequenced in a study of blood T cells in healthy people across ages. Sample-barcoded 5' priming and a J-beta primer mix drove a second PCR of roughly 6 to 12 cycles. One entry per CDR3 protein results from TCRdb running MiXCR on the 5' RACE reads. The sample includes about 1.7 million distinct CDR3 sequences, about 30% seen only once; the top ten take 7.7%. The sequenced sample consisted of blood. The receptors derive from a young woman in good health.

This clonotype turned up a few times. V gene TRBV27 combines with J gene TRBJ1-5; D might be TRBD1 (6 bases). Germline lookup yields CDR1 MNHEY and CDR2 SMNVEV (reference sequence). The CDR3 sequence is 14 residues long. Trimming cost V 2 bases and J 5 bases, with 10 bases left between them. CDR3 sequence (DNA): TGTGCCAGCAGTTTAAGGGGGGGACATCAGCCCCAGCATTTT. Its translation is CASSLRGGHQPQHF.

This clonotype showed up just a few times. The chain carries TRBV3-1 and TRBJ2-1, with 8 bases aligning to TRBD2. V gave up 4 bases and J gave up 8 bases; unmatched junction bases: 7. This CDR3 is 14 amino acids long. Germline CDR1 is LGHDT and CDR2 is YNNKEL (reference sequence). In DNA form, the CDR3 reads TGTGCCAGCAGCCGCGGGGGGCCGGGGTATGAGCAGTTCTTC. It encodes CASSRGGPGYEQFF.

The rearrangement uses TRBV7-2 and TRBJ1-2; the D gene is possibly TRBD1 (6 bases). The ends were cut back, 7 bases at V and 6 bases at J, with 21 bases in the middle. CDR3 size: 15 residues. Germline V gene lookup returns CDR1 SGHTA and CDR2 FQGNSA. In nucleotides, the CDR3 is TGTGCCAGCACTCGCCCCGGGGGCAGGACAAATGGCTACACCTTC. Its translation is CASTRPGGRTNGYTF.

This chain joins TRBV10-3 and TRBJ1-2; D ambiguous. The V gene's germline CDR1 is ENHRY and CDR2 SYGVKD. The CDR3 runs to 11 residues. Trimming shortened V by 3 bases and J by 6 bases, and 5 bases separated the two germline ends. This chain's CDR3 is CAISDENGYTF. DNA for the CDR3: TGTGCCATCAGTGACGAAAATGGCTACACCTTC.

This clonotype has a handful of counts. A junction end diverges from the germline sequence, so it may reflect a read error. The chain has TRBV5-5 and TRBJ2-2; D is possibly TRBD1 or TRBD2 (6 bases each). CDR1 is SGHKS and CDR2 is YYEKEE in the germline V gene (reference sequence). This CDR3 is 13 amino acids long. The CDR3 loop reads CASSQQGTGGLFF. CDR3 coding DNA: TGTGCCAGCAGCCAACAGGGCACCGGGGGGCTGTTTTTT. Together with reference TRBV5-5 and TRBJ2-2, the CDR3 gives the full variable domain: DAGVTQSPTHLIKTRGQQVTLRCSPISGHKSVSWYQQVLGQGPQFIFQYYEKEERGRGNFPDRFSARQFPNYSSELNVNALLLGDSALYLCASSQQGTGGLFFGEGSRLTVL.

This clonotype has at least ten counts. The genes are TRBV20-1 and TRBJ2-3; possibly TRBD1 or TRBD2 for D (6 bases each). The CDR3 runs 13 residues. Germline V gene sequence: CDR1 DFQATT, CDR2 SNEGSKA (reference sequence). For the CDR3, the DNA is TGCAGCACCACGGGGGCCCCGGCGGATACGCAGTATTTT. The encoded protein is CSTTGAPADTQYF.

This CDR3 is CASSYSNPGPNEQFF. CDR3 sequence (DNA): TGTGCCAGCAGTTACTCGAATCCGGGGCCCAATGAGCAGTTCTTC. This chain links TRBV6-6 with TRBJ2-1; either TRBD1 or TRBD2 may fit D (5 bases each). This CDR3 comprises 15 residues. From germline, CDR1 is MNHNY and CDR2 SVGAGI (reference sequence). Trimming removed 0 bases from V and 6 bases from J, with 12 bases in between.

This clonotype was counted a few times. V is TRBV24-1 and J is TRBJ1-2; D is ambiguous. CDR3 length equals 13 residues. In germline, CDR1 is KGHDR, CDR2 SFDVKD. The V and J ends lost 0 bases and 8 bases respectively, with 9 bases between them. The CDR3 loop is CATSDLKFGGYTF. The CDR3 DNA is TGTGCCACCAGTGATTTGAAGTTCGGCGGCTACACCTTC.

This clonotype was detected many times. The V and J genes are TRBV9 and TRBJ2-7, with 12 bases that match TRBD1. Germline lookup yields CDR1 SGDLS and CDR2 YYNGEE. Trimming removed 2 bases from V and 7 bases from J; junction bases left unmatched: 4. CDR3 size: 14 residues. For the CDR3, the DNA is TGTGCCAGCAGCGTCGGGACAGGGGGCGGAGAGCAGTACTTC. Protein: CASSVGTGGGEQYF. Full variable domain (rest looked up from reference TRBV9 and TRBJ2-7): DSGVTQTPKHLITATGQRVTLRCSPRSGDLSVYWYQQSLDQGLQFLIQYYNGEERAKGNILERFSAQQFPDLHSELNLSSLELGDSALYFCASSVGTGGGEQYFGPGTRLTVT.

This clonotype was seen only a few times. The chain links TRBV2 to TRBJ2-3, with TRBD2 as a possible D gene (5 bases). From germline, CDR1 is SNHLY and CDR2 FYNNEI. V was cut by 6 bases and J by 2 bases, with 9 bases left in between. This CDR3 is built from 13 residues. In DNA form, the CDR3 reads TGTGCCAGCAGGGGAGACTACACAGATACGCAGTATTTT. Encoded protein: CASRGDYTDTQYF.

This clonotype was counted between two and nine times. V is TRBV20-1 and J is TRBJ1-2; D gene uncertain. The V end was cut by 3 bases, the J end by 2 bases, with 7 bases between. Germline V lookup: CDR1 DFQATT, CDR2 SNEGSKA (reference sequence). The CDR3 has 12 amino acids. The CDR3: CSASSLNYGYTF. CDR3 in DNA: TGCAGTGCTAGCTCACTCAACTATGGCTACACCTTC.

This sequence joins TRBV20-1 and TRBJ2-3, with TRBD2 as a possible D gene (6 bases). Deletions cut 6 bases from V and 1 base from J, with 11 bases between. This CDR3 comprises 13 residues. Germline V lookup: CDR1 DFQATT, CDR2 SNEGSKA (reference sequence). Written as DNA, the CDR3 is TGCAGTGCCGCGGGACTTCGCACAGATACGCAGTATTTT. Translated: CSAAGLRTDTQYF.

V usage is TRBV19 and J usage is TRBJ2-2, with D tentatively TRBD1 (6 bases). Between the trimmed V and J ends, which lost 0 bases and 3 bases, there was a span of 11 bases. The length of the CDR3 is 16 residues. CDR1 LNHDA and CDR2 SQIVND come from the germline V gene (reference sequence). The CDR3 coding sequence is TGTGCCAGTAGTATAGATGTGGGGGCGGACACCGGGGAGCTGTTTTTT. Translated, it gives CASSIDVGADTGELFF.

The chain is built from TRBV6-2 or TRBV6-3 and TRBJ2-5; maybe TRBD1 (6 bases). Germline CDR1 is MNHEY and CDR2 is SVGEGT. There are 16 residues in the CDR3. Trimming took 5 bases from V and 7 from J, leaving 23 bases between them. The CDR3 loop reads CASSHPIGGRVGTQYF. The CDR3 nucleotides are TGTGCCAGCAGTCACCCGATAGGGGGAAGGGTGGGGACCCAGTACTTC.

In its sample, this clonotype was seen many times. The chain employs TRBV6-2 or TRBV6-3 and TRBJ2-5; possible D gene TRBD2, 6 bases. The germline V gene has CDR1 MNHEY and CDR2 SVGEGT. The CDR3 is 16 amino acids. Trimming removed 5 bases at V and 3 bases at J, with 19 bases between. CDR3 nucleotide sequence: TGTGCCAGCAGTCCGAGAGGACAAGGACTAAAAGAGACCCAGTACTTC. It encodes CASSPRGQGLKETQYF.

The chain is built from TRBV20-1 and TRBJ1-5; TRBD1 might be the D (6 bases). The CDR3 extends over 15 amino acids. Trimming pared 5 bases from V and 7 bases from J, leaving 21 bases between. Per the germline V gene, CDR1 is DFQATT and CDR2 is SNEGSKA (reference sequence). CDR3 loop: CSAPPGGGTNQPQHF. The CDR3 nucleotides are TGCAGTGCTCCACCCGGAGGGGGTACAAACCAGCCCCAGCATTTT.

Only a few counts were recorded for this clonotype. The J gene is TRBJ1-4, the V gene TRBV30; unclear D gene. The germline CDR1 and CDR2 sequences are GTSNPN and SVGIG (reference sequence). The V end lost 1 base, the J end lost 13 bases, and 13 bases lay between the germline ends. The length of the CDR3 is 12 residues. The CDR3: CAWSEPGRRLFF. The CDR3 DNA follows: TGTGCCTGGAGTGAACCCGGGAGGAGACTGTTTTTT.

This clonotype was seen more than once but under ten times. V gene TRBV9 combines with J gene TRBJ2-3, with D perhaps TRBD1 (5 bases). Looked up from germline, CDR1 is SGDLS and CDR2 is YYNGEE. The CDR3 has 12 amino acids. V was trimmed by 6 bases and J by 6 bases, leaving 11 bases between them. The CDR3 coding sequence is TGTGCCAGCAACACAAAGGGGGATACGCAGTATTTT. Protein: CASNTKGDTQYF. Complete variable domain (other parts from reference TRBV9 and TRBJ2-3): DSGVTQTPKHLITATGQRVTLRCSPRSGDLSVYWYQQSLDQGLQFLIQYYNGEERAKGNILERFSAQQFPDLHSELNLSSLELGDSALYFCASNTKGDTQYFGPGTRLTVL.

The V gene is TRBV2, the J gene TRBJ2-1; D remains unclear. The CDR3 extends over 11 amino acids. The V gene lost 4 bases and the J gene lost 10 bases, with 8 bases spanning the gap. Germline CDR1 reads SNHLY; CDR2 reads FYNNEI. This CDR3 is CASSANLEQFF. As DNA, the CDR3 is TGTGCCAGCAGTGCGAACTTGGAGCAGTTCTTC.

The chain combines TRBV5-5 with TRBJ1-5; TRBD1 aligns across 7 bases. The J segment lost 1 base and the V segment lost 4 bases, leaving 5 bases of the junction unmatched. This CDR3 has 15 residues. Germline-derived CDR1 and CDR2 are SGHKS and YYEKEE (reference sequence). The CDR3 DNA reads TGTGCCAGCAGCAATCAGGGGGGGAGCAATCAGCCCCAGCATTTT. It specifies CASSNQGGSNQPQHF.

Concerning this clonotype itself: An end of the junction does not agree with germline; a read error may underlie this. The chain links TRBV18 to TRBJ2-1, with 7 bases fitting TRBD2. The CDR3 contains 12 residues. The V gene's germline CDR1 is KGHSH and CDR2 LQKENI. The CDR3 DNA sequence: TGTGCCAGCTCGGCGCGCGGGGGTGAGCGGTTCTTC. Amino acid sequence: CASSARGGERFF.

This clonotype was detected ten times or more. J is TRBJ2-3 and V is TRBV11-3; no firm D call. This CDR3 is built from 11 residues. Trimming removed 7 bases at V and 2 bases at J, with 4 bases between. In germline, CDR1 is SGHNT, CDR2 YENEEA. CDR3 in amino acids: CASILTDTQYF. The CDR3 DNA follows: TGTGCCAGCATTCTCACAGATACGCAGTATTTT.

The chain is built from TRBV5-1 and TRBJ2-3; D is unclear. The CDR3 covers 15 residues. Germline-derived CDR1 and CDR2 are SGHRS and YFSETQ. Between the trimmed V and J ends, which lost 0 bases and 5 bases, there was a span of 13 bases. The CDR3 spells CASSLGTVGLDTQYF. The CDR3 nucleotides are TGCGCCAGCAGCTTGGGCACCGTCGGATTAGATACGCAGTATTTT.

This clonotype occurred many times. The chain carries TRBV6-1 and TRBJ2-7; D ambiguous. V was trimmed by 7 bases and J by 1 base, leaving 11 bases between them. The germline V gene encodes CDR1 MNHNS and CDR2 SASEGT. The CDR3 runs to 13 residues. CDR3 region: CASKEEVSYEQYF. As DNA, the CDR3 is TGTGCCAGCAAGGAAGAGGTGTCCTACGAGCAGTACTTC.

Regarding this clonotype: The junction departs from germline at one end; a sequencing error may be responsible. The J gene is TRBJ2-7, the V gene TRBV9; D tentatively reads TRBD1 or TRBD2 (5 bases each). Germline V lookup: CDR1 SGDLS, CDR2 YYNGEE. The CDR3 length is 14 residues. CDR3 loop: CTSRVSGRLDEQYF. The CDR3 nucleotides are TGTACCAGCAGGGTCTCGGGGCGTTTAGACGAGCAGTACTTC.